The rows below give T cell receptor beta chains drawn from one sample of a study of a mutant IDH1 vaccine in newly diagnosed glioma. These receptors' antigens are unknown. Data came from immunoSEQ multiplex PCR; TCRdb stores just in-frame clones and leaves some out. The repertoire consists of around 56,000 clones, with approximately 79% occurring once and the leading ten covering roughly 3.2%. The sample in question was PBMCs, obtained from a glioma patient whose treatment included an IDH1 peptide vaccine. Receptors originate from a woman aged 18-29 years with glioma. Some clones in this sample may be carry-over from other donors' samples. Each CDR3 is given with its conserved first and last residue. D genes are given only for firm matches. Clone sizes are given selectively: once, few, many, or a class where the clone is expanded.

j_call v_call d_call clone_size cdr3_nt cdr3_aa
TRBJ2-3 TRBV13 TRBD2 - TGTGCCAGCAGCTTAGCAAGACGCTCTAGCGGGAGGGCCTTGGGAGATACGCAGTATTTT CASSLARRSSGRALGDTQYF
TRBJ1-4 TRBV5-1 - - TGCGCCAGCAGCTATGACAGTGAAAAACTGTTTTTT CASSYDSEKLFF
TRBJ1-1 TRBV5-4 TRBD1 - TGTGCCAGCAGCTCCTACAGGGGGTTCTTCTTT CASSSYRGFFF
TRBJ1-4 TRBV11-3 - - TGTGCCAGCAGCTTATGGGGCATGGATCTTGGGGATAATGAAAAACTGTTTTTT CASSLWGMDLGDNEKLFF
TRBJ2-2 TRBV7-6 - - TGTGCCAGCAGTATACATCTCGCCGGGGAGCTGTTTTTT CASSIHLAGELFF
TRBJ2-6 TRBV18 - few TGTGCCAGCTCATTAATCACAGGGACCCCGTCTGGGGCCAACGTCCTGACTTTC CASSLITGTPSGANVLTF
TRBJ2-7 TRBV6-5 - - TGTGCCAGCAGTCCAGGACAGTATAGCTCCTACGAGCAGTACTTC CASSPGQYSSYEQYF
TRBJ2-1 TRBV4-2 - - TGTGCCAGCAGCCAAGGGGTGGACGGGTATGAGCAGTTCTTC CASSQGVDGYEQFF
TRBJ1-5 TRBV6-6 - - TGTGCCAGCAGTTACTACACAGGGAACCAGCCCCAGCATTTT CASSYYTGNQPQHF
TRBJ2-5 TRBV7-2 - - TGTGCCAGCACCCCCTCGGGCGGAGTGCAAGAGACCCAGTACTTC CASTPSGGVQETQYF
TRBJ2-7 TRBV4-1 - - TGCGCCAGCAGCCCGGGACTTTACTCCTACGAGCAGTACTTC CASSPGLYSYEQYF
TRBJ1-1 TRBV19 - - TGTGCCAGTACCGGAGGGTTCCAGAACACTGAAGCTTTCTTT CASTGGFQNTEAFF
TRBJ1-5 TRBV11-2 - - TGTGCCAGCAGCTTAGATGGCAGGGGAAATCAGCCCCAGCATTTT CASSLDGRGNQPQHF
TRBJ2-5 TRBV5-1 TRBD1 - TGCGCCAGCAGCCGGACAGGGCGTAGCCAAGAGACCCAGTACTTC CASSRTGRSQETQYF
TRBJ1-1 TRBV19 TRBD1 - TGTGCCAGTAGAGAGACAGGGGGAGTAACTGAAGCTTTCTTT CASRETGGVTEAFF
TRBJ1-2 TRBV13 - - TGTGCCAGCAGCTTCGACACTTATGGCTACACCTTC CASSFDTYGYTF
TRBJ2-5 TRBV9 - - TGTGCCAGCGCCGCCAGGGTGGGAGAGACCCAGTACTTC CASAARVGETQYF
TRBJ2-3 TRBV4-2 - - TGTGCCAGCAGCCGATCCCGGGGTGGCACAGATACGCAGTATTTT CASSRSRGGTDTQYF
TRBJ1-4 TRBV11-2 - - TGTGCCAGCAGCTTATTGGGATCTAATGAAAAACTGTTTTTT CASSLLGSNEKLFF
TRBJ2-7 TRBV2 TRBD2 - TGTGCCAGCAGTGAGGAAGCGGGAGGGCTCCACGAGCAGTACTTC CASSEEAGGLHEQYF
TRBJ1-2 TRBV6-5 TRBD1 - TGTGCCAGCAGCAAAGACAGGGCTCGCTACACCTTC CASSKDRARYTF
TRBJ1-5 TRBV6-5 - few TGTGCCAGCAGTTTGATTAGGACGGGGGGAAATCAGCCCCAGCATTTT CASSLIRTGGNQPQHF
TRBJ1-5 TRBV9 TRBD1 few TGTGCCAGCAGCGTAGAGGGGGCTCAGCCCCAGCATTTT CASSVEGAQPQHF
TRBJ1-5 TRBV6-5 - - TGTGCCAGCAGTGCCGCGGGGGGTAATCAGCCCCAGCATTTT CASSAAGGNQPQHF
TRBJ1-4 TRBV7-9 - - TGTGCCAGCAGCTTAGTCTTGTCCGAAAAACTGTTTTTT CASSLVLSEKLFF
TRBJ2-7 TRBV19 TRBD1 - TGTGCCACATCTCAGGGACAGCCCTACGAGCAGTACTTC CATSQGQPYEQYF
TRBJ2-3 TRBV7-8 - - TGTGCCAGCAGCTCCCCGAGGGGCGACCGCACAGATACGCAGTATTTT CASSSPRGDRTDTQYF
TRBJ1-1 TRBV4-1 - - TGCGCCAGCAGCCAGGACCTGGGGGCCATAGCTTTCTTT CASSQDLGAIAFF
TRBJ2-7 TRBV12-5 - - TGTGCTAGTGGTTTGGTTGGGGGAGCCTACGAGCAGTACTTC CASGLVGGAYEQYF
TRBJ2-1 TRBV4-2 TRBD1 few TGTGCCAGCAGTCCAGGGGGCCCTACATCTTACAATGAGCAGTTCTTC CASSPGGPTSYNEQFF
TRBJ2-6 TRBV27 - once TGTGCCAGCGGAGGGGCATCCTTGGATTCTGGGGCCAACGTCCTGACTTTC CASGGASLDSGANVLTF
TRBJ2-1 TRBV7-2 - - TGTGCCAGCAGCTTTAGCGGTCAATCCTACAATGAGCAGTTCTTC CASSFSGQSYNEQFF
TRBJ1-6 TRBV6-5 TRBD1 - TGTGCCAGCAGAAGGGGGCTAAGATATAATTCACCCCTCCACTTT CASRRGLRYNSPLHF
TRBJ2-2 TRBV19 - - TGTGCCAGTAGTATTGGGGGCGACACCGGGGAGCTGTTTTTT CASSIGGDTGELFF
TRBJ2-7 TRBV9 - - TGTGCCAGCAGCGTAGAAAACAGGGACTCCTACGAGCAGTACTTC CASSVENRDSYEQYF
TRBJ2-7 TRBV25-1 - - TGTGCCAGCATCCCATCGGGCGGCTACGAGCAGTACTTC CASIPSGGYEQYF
TRBJ2-2 TRBV27 TRBD2 once TGTGCCAGCAGTTTCATATTTCCGGGACTAGCGGGATCGAGGAACACCGGGGAGCTGTTTTTT CASSFIFPGLAGSRNTGELFF
TRBJ2-5 TRBV7-7 - - TGTGCCAGCAGCTTGCAGGGGATAAGCCAAGAGACCCAGTACTTC CASSLQGISQETQYF
TRBJ2-5 TRBV7-9 TRBD1 once TGTGCCAGCAGCCTGGGACAGCAAGAGACCCAGTACTTC CASSLGQQETQYF
TRBJ1-2 TRBV6-5 TRBD1 - TGTGCCAGCAGTTGGACAGGGGGACGATATGGCTACACCTTC CASSWTGGRYGYTF
TRBJ1-1 TRBV18 TRBD1 - TGTGCCAGCTCCCCCGGGACAGGGGGCCGCACTGAAGCTTTCTTT CASSPGTGGRTEAFF
TRBJ2-7 TRBV6-5 - - TGTGCCAGCAGTAGGACCATCTTATACGAGCAGTACTTC CASSRTILYEQYF
TRBJ2-5 TRBV19 - - TGTGCCAGTAGTATAGGAGGAGGCTCGACGGAGACCCAGTACTTC CASSIGGGSTETQYF
TRBJ1-1 TRBV7-2 TRBD1 - TGTGCCAGCAGCTCCAGGGGGGGACAGGGGACTGAAGCTTTCTTT CASSSRGGQGTEAFF
TRBJ2-5 TRBV18 - - TGTGCCAGCTCACCACCCGGGGAGACCCAGTACTTC CASSPPGETQYF
TRBJ1-1 TRBV7-2 - once TGTGCCAGCAGCCCCCGAAGTCAGGGGAACACTGAAGCTTTCTTT CASSPRSQGNTEAFF
TRBJ2-2 TRBV5-1 - - TGCGCCAGCAGAATTAGTCCAGGGGAGCTGTTTTTT CASRISPGELFF
TRBJ1-2 TRBV5-4 - - TGTGCCAGCAGCTCACAACCCATGGGTGGCTACACCTTC CASSSQPMGGYTF
TRBJ1-2 TRBV14 - - TGTGCCAGCAGCCAAGACGATAGGGGGTGGGCTGACTATGGCTACACCTTC CASSQDDRGWADYGYTF
TRBJ1-1 TRBV2 TRBD1 - TGTGCCAGCAGTGTGGACAGGGGGAACACTGAAGCTTTCTTT CASSVDRGNTEAFF
TRBJ1-2 TRBV7-9 TRBD1 - TGTGCCAGCAGCCCGGGACAGGGTGGGTATGGCTACACCTTC CASSPGQGGYGYTF
TRBJ1-1 TRBV9 - - TGTGCCAGCAGCACTTGGGACAACACTGAAGCTTTCTTT CASSTWDNTEAFF
TRBJ1-5 TRBV7-8 - - TGTGCCAGCAGCTTAGGGGGTAGAAATCAGCCCCAGCATTTT CASSLGGRNQPQHF
TRBJ1-2 TRBV5-1 - - TGCGCCAGCAGATTGGCCGGGGATAACTATGGCTACACCTTC CASRLAGDNYGYTF